This T cell receptor (beta chain) was sequenced in a study of control samples from healthy donors and cancer patients. This table comes from immunoSEQ multiplex PCR, and its TCRdb copy is limited to in-frame clones, with some not included. The table lists 95,000 to 150,000 clones, 80% to 90% of them singletons, with 2.9% in the top ten. The CDR3 is 17 amino acids. In germline, CDR1 is MDHEN, CDR2 SYDVKM. J lost 5 bases, V lost 2 bases, and 10 bases had no gene match. The genes are TRBV28 and TRBJ2-3; 10 nucleotides match TRBD2. This TCR was recovered from a man aged 55-75 years in good health. Sequenced sample: blood. CDR3 protein: CASSLNPAGGPLDTQYF. The CDR3 DNA reads TGTGCCAGCAGTTTAAACCCAGCGGGGGGGCCTTTAGATACGCAGTATTTT.